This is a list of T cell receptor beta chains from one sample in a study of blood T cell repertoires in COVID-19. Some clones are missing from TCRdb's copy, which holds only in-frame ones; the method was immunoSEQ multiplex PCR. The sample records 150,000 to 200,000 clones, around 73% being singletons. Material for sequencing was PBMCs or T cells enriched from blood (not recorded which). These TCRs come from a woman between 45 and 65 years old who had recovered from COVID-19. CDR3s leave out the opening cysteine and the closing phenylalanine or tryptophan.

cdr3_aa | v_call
ASSSYTGELF | TRBV6-5
ATSNGPRTEAF | TRBV24-1
ASRPTGESNQPQH | TRBV5-1
ASSFLPGQEQF | TRBV6-5
ASSESRAGTYYGYT | TRBV6-1
AIRGTSGYEQY | TRBV10-3
ASSWQGARNEQF | TRBV7-3
ASSAAEGETQY | TRBV10-2
ASSEAGMRVGETQY | TRBV6-1
ASSARVVWQDTQY | TRBV13
ASSPGGTNEKLF | TRBV5-1
ASSAQREGPQH | TRBV3-1/TRBV3-2
ASSGRGWNTEAF | TRBV19
ASSRGQGTDTQY | TRBV5-1
AINPGQGAYGYT | TRBV10-3
ASSLKRDNEQF | TRBV7-3
ASSSLGALGTGELF | TRBV7-2
ASSPRTSYQPQH | TRBV6-5
ASSSRRRDTDTQY | TRBV5-1
AISDRGTGYT | TRBV10-3